This T cell receptor (beta chain) was found in a study of OX40 agonist ivuxolimab in advanced cancers. Study summary: There were three patients with partial responses, one having hepatocellular carcinoma and two cutaneous melanoma.

Study results and limitations: Doses of 0.1 to 3.0 mg/kg were accompanied by clonal expansion of CD4+ and CD8+ blood T cells by week 6. CD8+ T cells (on average) carried more expanded clones than CD4+ T cells. Some patients who did not respond also had low normalized T-cell clonal expansion.

The CDR3 totals 17 residues. The V segment lost 1 base and the J segment 8 bases; nucleotides outside the gene matches: 12. Germline loops: CDR1 MDHEN, CDR2 SYDVKM. Concerning this clone: Its antigen remains unidentified.

The method was immunoSEQ multiplex PCR; TCRdb's version includes in-frame clones alone and lacks a portion of them. The sample holds approximately 77,000 clones, under 90% seen once. Sequences were derived from CD4+ or CD8+ T cells sorted from blood, sampled in a trial of the OX40 agonist ivuxolimab. The chain combines TRBV28 with TRBJ1-2; 11 bases fit TRBD1. This clonotype originated in an adult with an advanced solid tumor such as melanoma, head and neck, liver or kidney cancer. The DNA of the CDR3 is TGTGCCAGCAGTTTATTGGGGACAGGGGGTACGGTGGGCGGCTACACCTTC. As protein: CASSLLGTGGTVGGYTF.